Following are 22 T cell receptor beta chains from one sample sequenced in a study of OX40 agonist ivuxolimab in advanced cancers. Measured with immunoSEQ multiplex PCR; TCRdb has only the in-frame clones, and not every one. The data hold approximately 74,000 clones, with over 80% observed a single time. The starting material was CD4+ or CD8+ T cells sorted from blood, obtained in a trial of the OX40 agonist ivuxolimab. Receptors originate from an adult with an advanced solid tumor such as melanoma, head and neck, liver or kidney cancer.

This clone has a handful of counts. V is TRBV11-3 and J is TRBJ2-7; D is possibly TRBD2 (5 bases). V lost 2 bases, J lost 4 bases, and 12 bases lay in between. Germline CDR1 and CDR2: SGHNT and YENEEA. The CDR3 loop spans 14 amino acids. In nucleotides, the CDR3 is TGTGCCAGCAGCTTATCGGGGAAAATTTACGAGCAGTACTTC. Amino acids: CASSLSGKIYEQYF.

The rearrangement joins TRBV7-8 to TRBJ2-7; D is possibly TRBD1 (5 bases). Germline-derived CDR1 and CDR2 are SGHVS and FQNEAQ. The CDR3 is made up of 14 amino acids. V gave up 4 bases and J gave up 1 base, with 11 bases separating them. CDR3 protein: CASSSHRNSYEQYF. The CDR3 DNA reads TGTGCCAGCAGCTCCCACAGGAATTCCTACGAGCAGTACTTC.

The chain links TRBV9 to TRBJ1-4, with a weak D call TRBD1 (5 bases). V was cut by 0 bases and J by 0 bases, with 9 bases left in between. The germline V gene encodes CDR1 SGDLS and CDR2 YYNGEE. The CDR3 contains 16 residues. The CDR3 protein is CASSVDQGPTNEKLFF. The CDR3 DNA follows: TGTGCCAGCAGCGTAGACCAGGGACCAACTAATGAAAAACTGTTTTTT. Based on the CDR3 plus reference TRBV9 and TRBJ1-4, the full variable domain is DSGVTQTPKHLITATGQRVTLRCSPRSGDLSVYWYQQSLDQGLQFLIQYYNGEERAKGNILERFSAQQFPDLHSELNLSSLELGDSALYFCASSVDQGPTNEKLFFGSGTQLSVL.

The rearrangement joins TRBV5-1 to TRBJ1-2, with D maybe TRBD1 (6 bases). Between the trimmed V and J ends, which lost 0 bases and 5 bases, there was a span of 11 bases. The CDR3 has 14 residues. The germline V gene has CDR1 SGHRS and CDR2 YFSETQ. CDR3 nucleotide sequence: TGCGCCAGCAGCTTGGCAGGGGTTAATTATGGCTACACCTTC. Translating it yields CASSLAGVNYGYTF.

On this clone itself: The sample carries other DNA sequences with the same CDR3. CDR3 sequence reads: CASSSGTGNTEAFF. CDR3 in DNA: TGCGCCAGCAGCTCCGGGACAGGGAACACTGAAGCTTTCTTT. This chain joins TRBV5-1 and TRBJ1-1; 8 nucleotides line up with TRBD1. The CDR3 is 14 amino acids. The V and J ends lost 3 bases and 1 base, in that order; junction bases with no gene match: 2. The germline gives CDR1 SGHRS, CDR2 YFSETQ.

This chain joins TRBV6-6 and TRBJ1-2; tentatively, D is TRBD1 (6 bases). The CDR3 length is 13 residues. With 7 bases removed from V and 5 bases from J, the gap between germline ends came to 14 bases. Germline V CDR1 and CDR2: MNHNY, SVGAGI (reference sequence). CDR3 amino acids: CASTPVGQYGYTF. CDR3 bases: TGTGCCAGCACCCCAGTCGGACAGTATGGCTACACCTTC.

CDR3 sequence reads: CASSLGLGTGGNEQFF. DNA for the CDR3: TGCGCCAGCAGCTTGGGTCTCGGGACAGGGGGGAATGAGCAGTTCTTC. The rearrangement uses TRBV5-1 and TRBJ2-1; TRBD1 agrees at 11 bases. Germline V gene sequence: CDR1 SGHRS, CDR2 YFSETQ. The CDR3 runs 16 residues. V gave up 0 bases and J gave up 7 bases; unmatched junction bases: 6.

This chain's CDR3 is CASSLTNYEQYF. CDR3 DNA sequence: TGTGCCAGCAGCTTAACAAACTACGAGCAGTACTTC. V is TRBV7-2 and J is TRBJ2-7; D gene uncertain. V was trimmed by 2 bases and J by 3 bases, leaving 5 bases between them. CDR1 is SGHTA, CDR2 FQGNSA, per germline. This CDR3 spans 12 amino acids.

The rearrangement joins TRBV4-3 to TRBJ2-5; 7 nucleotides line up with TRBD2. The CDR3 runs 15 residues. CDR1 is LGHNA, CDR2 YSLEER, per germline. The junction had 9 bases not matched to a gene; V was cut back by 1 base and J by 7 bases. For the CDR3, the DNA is TGCGCCAGCAGCCAAGCCCGGGGAGGGCTCGGGACCCAGTACTTC. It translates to CASSQARGGLGTQYF.

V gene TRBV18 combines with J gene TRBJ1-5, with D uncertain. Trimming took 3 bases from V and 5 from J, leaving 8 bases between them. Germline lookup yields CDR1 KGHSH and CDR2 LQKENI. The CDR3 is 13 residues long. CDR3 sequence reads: CASSPGMDQPQHF. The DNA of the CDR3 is TGTGCCAGCTCACCGGGGATGGATCAGCCCCAGCATTTT.

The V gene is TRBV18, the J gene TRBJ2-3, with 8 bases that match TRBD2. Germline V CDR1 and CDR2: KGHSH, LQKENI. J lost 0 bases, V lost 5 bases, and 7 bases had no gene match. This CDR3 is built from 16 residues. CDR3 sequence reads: CASSGYLAGSTDTQYF. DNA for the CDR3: TGTGCCAGCTCAGGATACTTAGCGGGGAGCACAGATACGCAGTATTTT. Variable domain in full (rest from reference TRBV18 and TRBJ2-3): NAGVMQNPRHLVRRRGQEARLRCSPMKGHSHVYWYRQLPEEGLKFMVYLQKENIIDESGMPKERFSAEFPKEGPSILRIQQVVRGDSAAYFCASSGYLAGSTDTQYFGPGTRLTVL.

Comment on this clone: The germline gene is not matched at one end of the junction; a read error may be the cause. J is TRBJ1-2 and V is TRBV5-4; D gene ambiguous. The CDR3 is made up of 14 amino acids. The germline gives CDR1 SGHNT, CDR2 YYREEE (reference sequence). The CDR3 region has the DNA TGTGCCAGCAGCTTGAGTAGCGACGGCTATGGCCACACCTTC. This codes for CASSLSSDGYGHTF.

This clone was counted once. CDR3 nucleotides: TGTGCCAGCAGCTTGGCCCTGGTCCCAGACGAGCAGTACTTC. Translation: CASSLALVPDEQYF. The rearrangement joins TRBV5-4 to TRBJ2-7, with unresolved D. Germline assignment: CDR1 SGHNT and CDR2 YYREEE (reference sequence). Between the trimmed V and J ends, which lost 0 bases and 5 bases, there was a span of 12 bases. The CDR3 extends over 14 amino acids.

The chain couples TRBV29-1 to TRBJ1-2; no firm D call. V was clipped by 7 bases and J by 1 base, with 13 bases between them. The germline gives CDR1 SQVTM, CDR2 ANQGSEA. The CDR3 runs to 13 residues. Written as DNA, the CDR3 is TGCAGCGCCCCGTGGCGGGGTAACTATGGCTACACCTTC. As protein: CSAPWRGNYGYTF.

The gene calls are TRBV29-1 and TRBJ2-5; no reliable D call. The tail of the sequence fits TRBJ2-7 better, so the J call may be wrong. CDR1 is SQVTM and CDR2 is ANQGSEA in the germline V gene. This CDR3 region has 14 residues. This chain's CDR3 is CSVDAPGRSYEQYF. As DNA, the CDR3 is TGCAGCGTTGACGCCCCAGGACGGTCCTACGAGCAGTACTTC.

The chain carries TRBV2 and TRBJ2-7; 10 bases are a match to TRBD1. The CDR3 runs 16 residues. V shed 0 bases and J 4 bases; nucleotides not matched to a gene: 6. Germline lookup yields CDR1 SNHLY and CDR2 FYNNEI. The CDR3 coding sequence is TGTGCCAGCAGTGAAGCGCCCGCGGGACAGGGGTACGAGCAGTACTTC. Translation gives CASSEAPAGQGYEQYF.

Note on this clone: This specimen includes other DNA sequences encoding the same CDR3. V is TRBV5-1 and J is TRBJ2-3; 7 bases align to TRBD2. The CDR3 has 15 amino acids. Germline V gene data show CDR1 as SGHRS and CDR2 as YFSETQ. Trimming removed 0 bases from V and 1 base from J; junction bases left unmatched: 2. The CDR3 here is CASSLGGGGTDTQYF. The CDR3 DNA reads TGCGCCAGCAGCTTGGGGGGGGGAGGCACAGATACGCAGTATTTT.

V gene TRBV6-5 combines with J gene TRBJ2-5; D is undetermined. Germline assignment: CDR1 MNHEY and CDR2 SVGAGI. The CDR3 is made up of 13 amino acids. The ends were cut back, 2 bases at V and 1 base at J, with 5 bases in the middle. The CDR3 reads CASSYKIQETQYF. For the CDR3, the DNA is TGTGCCAGCAGTTACAAGATCCAAGAGACCCAGTACTTC.

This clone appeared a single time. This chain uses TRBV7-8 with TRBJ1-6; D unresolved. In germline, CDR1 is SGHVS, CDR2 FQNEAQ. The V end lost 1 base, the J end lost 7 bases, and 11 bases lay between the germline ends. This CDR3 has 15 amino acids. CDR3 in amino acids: CASSLVAVDNSPLHF. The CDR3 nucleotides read TGTGCCAGCAGCTTAGTTGCGGTAGACAATTCACCCCTCCACTTT. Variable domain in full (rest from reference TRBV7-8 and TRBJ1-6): GAGVSQSPRYKVAKRGQDVALRCDPISGHVSLFWYQQALGQGPEFLTYFQNEAQLDKSGLPSDRFFAERPEGSVSTLKIQRTQQEDSAVYLCASSLVAVDNSPLHFGNGTRLTVT.

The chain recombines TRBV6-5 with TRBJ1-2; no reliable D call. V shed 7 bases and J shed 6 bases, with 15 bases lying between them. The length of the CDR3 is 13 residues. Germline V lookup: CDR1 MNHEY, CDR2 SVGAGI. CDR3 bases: TGTGCCAGCAACTTTGATCAGGTTGATGGCTACACCTTC. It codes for CASNFDQVDGYTF.

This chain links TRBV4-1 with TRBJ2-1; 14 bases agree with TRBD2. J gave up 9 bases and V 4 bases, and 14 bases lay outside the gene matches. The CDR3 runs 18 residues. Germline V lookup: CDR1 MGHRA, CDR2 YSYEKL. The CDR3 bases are TGCGCCAGCAGCCCAAACTCCGGGACTAGCGGGAGTCGGTCTGAGCAGTTCTTC. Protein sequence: CASSPNSGTSGSRSEQFF.

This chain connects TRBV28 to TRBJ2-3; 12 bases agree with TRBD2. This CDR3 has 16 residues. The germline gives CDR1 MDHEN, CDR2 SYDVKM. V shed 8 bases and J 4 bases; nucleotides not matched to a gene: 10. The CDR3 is CASPPQLAGGPDTQYF. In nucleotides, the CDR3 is TGTGCCAGCCCCCCCCAACTAGCGGGAGGCCCAGATACGCAGTATTTT.